Below are 30 T cell receptor beta chains sequenced from a single sample in a study of blood T cell repertoires in COVID-19. Produced via immunoSEQ multiplex PCR; TCRdb's table is partial and in-frame only. Among about 240,000 clones listed, about 87% were seen once. Sequenced sample: PBMCs or T cells enriched from blood (not recorded which). The receptors derive from a woman between 25 and 40 years old with acute COVID-19.

This clone showed up just a few times. V gene TRBV7-9 combines with J gene TRBJ1-4, with D perhaps matching TRBD1 (5 bases). This CDR3 is 14 amino acids long. Germline CDR1 reads SEHNR; CDR2 reads FQNEAQ (reference sequence). Trimming shortened V by 1 base and J by 15 bases, and 18 bases separated the two germline ends. CDR3 DNA: TGTGCCAGCAGCTTAGATGGAACAGCCCCCAGGGTGTTTTTT. This sequence encodes CASSLDGTAPRVFF.

On this clone: The junction and the germline gene differ at one end; a read error may be behind it. The chain has TRBV27 and TRBJ1-1; 8 bases match TRBD1. Germline V gene data show CDR1 as MNHEY and CDR2 as SMNVEV (reference sequence). The CDR3 loop spans 11 amino acids. The CDR3 sequence: CASTSGTGAFF. The CDR3 bases are TGTGCCAGCACCTCCGGGACAGGAGCTTTTTTT.

The V call is TRBV5-6, the J call TRBJ1-4; 8 positions agree with TRBD1. V dropped 4 bases and J dropped 0; count of bases not matched to a gene: 5. Germline V gene sequence: CDR1 SGHDT, CDR2 YYEEEE. The CDR3 sequence is 16 residues long. CDR3 region: CASSPTGAATNEKLFF. DNA for the CDR3: TGTGCCAGCAGCCCGACAGGGGCCGCAACTAATGAAAAACTGTTTTTT.

The sample holds one count of this clone. The chain recombines TRBV4-3 with TRBJ1-4, with 9 bases identical to TRBD1. CDR3 length: 16 amino acids. CDR1 and CDR2 (germline): LGHNA, YSLEER. V lost 1 base, J lost 4 bases, and 4 bases stayed unmatched. This CDR3 is CASSQGMGQGNEKLFF. The DNA of the CDR3 is TGCGCCAGCAGCCAAGGAATGGGACAGGGTAATGAAAAACTGTTTTTT.

The chain has TRBV5-5 and TRBJ2-7; 9 nucleotides match TRBD1. This CDR3 contains 15 residues. Germline loops: CDR1 SGHKS, CDR2 YYEKEE (reference sequence). Trimming took 0 bases from V and 3 from J; bases not matched to a gene: 4. This CDR3 reads CASSLGTGVDYEQYF. CDR3 DNA sequence: TGTGCCAGCAGCTTGGGGACAGGGGTCGACTACGAGCAGTACTTC. The full variable domain, rest sourced from reference TRBV5-5 and TRBJ2-7, is DAGVTQSPTHLIKTRGQQVTLRCSPISGHKSVSWYQQVLGQGPQFIFQYYEKEERGRGNFPDRFSARQFPNYSSELNVNALLLGDSALYLCASSLGTGVDYEQYFGPGTRLTVT.

The rearrangement links TRBV6-5 to TRBJ1-1; possible D gene TRBD1, 5 bases. Germline V gene sequence: CDR1 MNHEY, CDR2 SVGAGI. V dropped 8 bases and J dropped 4 bases, with 11 bases sitting between them. The CDR3 is 12 amino acids. This chain's CDR3 is CASGQGATEAFF. The CDR3 DNA sequence: TGTGCCAGCGGACAAGGGGCCACTGAAGCTTTCTTT.

This CDR3 is CASNQLPGTGFRGYTF. CDR3 sequence (DNA): TGTGCCAGCAACCAACTCCCCGGGACAGGTTTCCGTGGCTACACCTTC. The J gene is TRBJ1-2, the V gene TRBV5-5; 8 positions agree with TRBD1. This CDR3 comprises 16 residues. The V segment lost 6 bases and the J segment 7 bases; nucleotides outside the gene matches: 17. Germline V gene lookup returns CDR1 SGHKS and CDR2 YYEKEE (reference sequence).

V and J are TRBV25-1 and TRBJ1-2, with D hard to call. The germline V gene has CDR1 MGHDK and CDR2 SYGVNS. Trimming cost V 4 bases and J 8 bases, with 8 bases left between them. This CDR3 region has 11 residues. DNA of the CDR3: TGTGCCAGCAGTGCATTTAGCGGCTACACCTTC. Protein product: CASSAFSGYTF.

J is TRBJ1-4 and V is TRBV27; 7 bases align to TRBD1. Germline CDR1 MNHEY, CDR2 SMNVEV (reference sequence). J gave up 3 bases and V 2 bases, and 0 bases lay outside the gene matches. The CDR3 totals 14 residues. The CDR3 coding sequence is TGTGCCAGCAGTTTACAGGGGGCTAATGAAAAACTGTTTTTT. This codes for CASSLQGANEKLFF.

The chain couples TRBV18 to TRBJ1-6; 8 nucleotides align to TRBD1. V was clipped by 6 bases and J by 0 bases; unmatched bases: 10. The CDR3 spans 18 residues. Germline V gene sequence: CDR1 KGHSH, CDR2 LQKENI. CDR3 coding DNA: TGTGCCAGCTCCCTTGATTGGACAGGGAGCTCCTATAATTCACCCCTCCACTTT. Translation gives CASSLDWTGSSYNSPLHF.

V is TRBV5-1 and J is TRBJ2-5, with D possibly matching TRBD1 (6 bases). V lost 1 base and J lost 0, with 7 bases in between. CDR1 and CDR2 (germline): SGHRS, YFSETQ. The CDR3 spans 14 residues. CDR3 nucleotide sequence: TGCGCCAGCAGCTTGAGGGACAACCAAGAGACCCAGTACTTC. This codes for CASSLRDNQETQYF.

The sample holds one count of this clone. The chain combines TRBV5-8 with TRBJ1-2; D remains unclear. CDR1 and CDR2 from the germline V gene are SGHTS and YDEGEE. The ends were cut back, 5 bases at V and 0 bases at J, with 11 bases in the middle. The length of the CDR3 is 14 residues. The CDR3 loop reads CASSRTSTNYGYTF. CDR3 DNA: TGTGCCAGCAGTCGAACAAGTACTAACTATGGCTACACCTTC.

The rearrangement joins TRBV29-1 to TRBJ2-7; D call uncertain. CDR1 is SQVTM and CDR2 is ANQGSEA in the germline V gene. V was clipped by 7 bases and J by 0 bases, with 16 bases between them. This CDR3 has 14 residues. The CDR3 DNA is TGCAGCGCCGGCGGAACAGCCAGCTCCTACGAGCAGTACTTC. Amino acid sequence: CSAGGTASSYEQYF.

The chain combines TRBV10-2 with TRBJ2-6; D uncertain. V shed 3 bases and J shed 0 bases, with 6 bases lying between them. There are 15 residues in the CDR3. Germline CDR1 WSHSY, CDR2 SAAADI. DNA of the CDR3: TGCGCCAGCAGTGATCCAAACTCTGGGGCCAACGTCCTGACTTTC. It codes for CASSDPNSGANVLTF.

The chain combines TRBV6-1 with TRBJ1-1; D unclear. In germline, CDR1 is MNHNS, CDR2 SASEGT. The CDR3 runs 11 residues. Trimming pared 6 bases from V and 7 bases from J, leaving 9 bases between. This CDR3 reads CASRVTFEAFF. The DNA for the CDR3 is TGTGCCAGCAGAGTAACTTTTGAAGCTTTCTTT.

This clone came up a few times. The chain has TRBV30 and TRBJ1-5; TRBD1 agrees at 7 bases. The ends lost 3 bases at V and 3 bases at J; junction bases unmatched: 8. CDR1 and CDR2 from the germline V gene are GTSNPN and SVGIG (reference sequence). The CDR3 totals 15 residues. The CDR3 loop reads CAWSPGQFLNQPQHF. The CDR3 DNA reads as TGTGCCTGGAGCCCGGGACAGTTCCTCAATCAGCCCCAGCATTTT.

The V gene is TRBV5-4, the J gene TRBJ1-1, with a possible D match to TRBD1 (6 bases). Looked up from germline, CDR1 is SGHNT and CDR2 is YYREEE (reference sequence). The CDR3 spans 15 residues. The V end lost 0 bases, the J end lost 4 bases, and 13 bases lay between the germline ends. The CDR3 DNA is TGTGCCAGCAGCTTGGACCCCACAGGGAGCACTGAAGCTTTCTTT. It codes for CASSLDPTGSTEAFF.

The rearrangement joins TRBV25-1 to TRBJ1-2; 7 positions agree with TRBD1. This CDR3 has 16 residues. V lost 4 bases and J lost 3; bases outside the gene matches: 11. The germline gives CDR1 MGHDK, CDR2 SYGVNS. The CDR3 loop reads CASSGLGGSVYYGYTF. For the CDR3, the DNA is TGTGCCAGCAGTGGTTTAGGGGGCAGCGTCTACTATGGCTACACCTTC.

V and J are TRBV3-1 (or the pseudogene TRBV3-2) and TRBJ1-1; unclear D gene. CDR3 size: 15 residues. The germline CDR1 and CDR2 sequences are LGHDT and YNNKEL (reference sequence). With 2 bases removed from V and 5 bases from J, the gap between germline ends came to 15 bases. The CDR3 here is CASSQFGSPGTEAFF. The CDR3 bases are TGTGCCAGCAGCCAATTTGGGTCTCCGGGTACTGAAGCTTTCTTT.

The chain's CDR3 is CASSLPPGVRDDKNIQYF. The CDR3 nucleotides read TGTGCCAGCAGCTTACCTCCAGGGGTGAGAGATGACAAAAACATTCAGTACTTC. The chain recombines TRBV7-9 with TRBJ2-4; the D gene is possibly TRBD1 (6 bases). Germline V gene lookup returns CDR1 SEHNR and CDR2 FQNEAQ (reference sequence). The germline V and J ends were trimmed by 2 bases and 3 bases, with 20 bases remaining between them. CDR3 size: 18 residues.

This clone rates as medium-sized. The V call is TRBV21-1, the J call TRBJ1-2; TRBD1 is taken as the D call from the table, unchecked against the DNA. TRBV21-1 is listed as a pseudogene. CDR3 length equals 16 residues. The CDR3 region has the DNA TGTGCCAGCAGCAAGCCGTACCGCCCGACAGGATACGGCTACACCTTC. Protein product: CASSKPYRPTGYGYTF.

The chain is built from TRBV12-3 or TRBV12-4 and TRBJ1-1; D gene ambiguous. V was cut by 3 bases and J by 11 bases, with 10 bases left in between. CDR3 length equals 11 residues. CDR3 protein: CASSFPGSAFF. The CDR3 DNA sequence: TGTGCCAGCAGTTTTCCGGGGTCGGCTTTCTTT.

The chain links TRBV28 to TRBJ1-4; tentatively, D is TRBD1 (6 bases). With 9 bases removed from V and 5 bases from J, the gap between germline ends came to 13 bases. There are 13 residues in the CDR3. CDR1 is MDHEN, CDR2 SYDVKM, per germline. As DNA, the CDR3 is TGTGCCAGTAGGGGAGGGGGGAATGAAAAACTGTTTTTT. Translating it yields CASRGGGNEKLFF.

This chain uses TRBV7-6 with TRBJ2-5, with TRBD1 matching over 7 bases. The CDR3 consists of 16 residues. The germline gives CDR1 SGHVS, CDR2 FNYEAQ. The ends lost 4 bases at V and 5 bases at J; junction bases unmatched: 13. The CDR3 DNA is TGTGCCAGCAGCTCGACAGGGTGGGGAGATTGGGAGACCCAGTACTTC. Its translation is CASSSTGWGDWETQYF.

This chain links TRBV7-2 with TRBJ1-4, with TRBD1 as a possible D gene (5 bases). CDR1 and CDR2 from the germline V gene are SGHTA and FQGNSA. Trimming took 1 base from V and 7 from J, leaving 16 bases between them. The CDR3 extends over 16 amino acids. CDR3 in DNA: TGTGCCAGCAGCTTAGGGGGGGAGGGAAAGGGTGAAAAACTGTTTTTT. Translation gives CASSLGGEGKGEKLFF.

This rearrangement joins TRBV14 to TRBJ1-6; 8 nucleotides line up with TRBD1. The junction had 11 bases not matched to a gene; V was cut back by 3 bases and J by 10 bases. Germline V lookup: CDR1 SGHDN, CDR2 FVKESK. The CDR3 runs to 16 residues. The CDR3 spells CASSQHTGGGNSPLHF. For the CDR3, the DNA is TGTGCCAGCAGCCAGCATACAGGGGGTGGTAACTCACCCCTCCACTTT.

The chain uses TRBV7-2 and TRBJ1-1; TRBD1 matches at 7 bases. Germline values: CDR1 SGHTA, CDR2 FQGNSA. This CDR3 comprises 12 residues. V shed 0 bases, J shed 14 bases, and the junction held 6 bases outside the gene matches. Written as DNA, the CDR3 is TGTGCCAGCAGCTTAGCGCTAGGGGGCGGATTCTTT. Translated, it gives CASSLALGGGFF.

The J gene is TRBJ2-1, the V gene TRBV27; 7 bases match TRBD1. Germline V gives CDR1 MNHEY, CDR2 SMNVEV (reference sequence). V lost 1 base to trimming and J lost 2 bases; unmatched junction nucleotides: 8. The CDR3 contains 17 residues. The CDR3 DNA follows: TGTGCCAGCAGTTTATTAGGGTCAGGGGGAACCTACAATGAGCAGTTCTTC. Amino acids: CASSLLGSGGTYNEQFF.

CDR3 coding DNA: TGTGCCAGAAGCTCCGGGACAGGGAACACAGATACGCAGTATTTT. Amino acids: CARSSGTGNTDTQYF. The genes are TRBV5-3 and TRBJ2-3, with 9 nucleotides matching TRBD1. TRBV5-3 is an open reading frame, and its role is uncertain. The ends lost 3 bases at V and 2 bases at J; junction bases unmatched: 4. The CDR3 length is 15 residues.

This chain links TRBV19 with TRBJ2-2; 11 bases are a match to TRBD2. Trimming at V came to 1 base and at J to 7 bases, leaving 5 bases not matched to a gene. Germline-derived CDR1 and CDR2 are LNHDA and SQIVND (reference sequence). There are 16 residues in the CDR3. The CDR3 is CASSIGTSGLGGELFF. As DNA, the CDR3 is TGTGCCAGTAGTATAGGGACTAGCGGGCTAGGCGGGGAGCTGTTTTTT.